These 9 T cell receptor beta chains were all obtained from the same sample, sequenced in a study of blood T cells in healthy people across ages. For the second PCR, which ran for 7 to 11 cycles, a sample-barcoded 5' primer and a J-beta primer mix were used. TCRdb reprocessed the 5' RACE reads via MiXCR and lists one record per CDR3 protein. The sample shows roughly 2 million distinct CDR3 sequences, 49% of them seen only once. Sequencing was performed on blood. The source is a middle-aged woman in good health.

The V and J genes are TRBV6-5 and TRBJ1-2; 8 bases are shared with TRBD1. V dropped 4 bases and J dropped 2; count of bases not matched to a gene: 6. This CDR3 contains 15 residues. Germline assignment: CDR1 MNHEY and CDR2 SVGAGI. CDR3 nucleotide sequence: TGTGCCAGCAGTTGGGACAGGAATCTCAACTATGGCTACACCTTC. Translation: CASSWDRNLNYGYTF.

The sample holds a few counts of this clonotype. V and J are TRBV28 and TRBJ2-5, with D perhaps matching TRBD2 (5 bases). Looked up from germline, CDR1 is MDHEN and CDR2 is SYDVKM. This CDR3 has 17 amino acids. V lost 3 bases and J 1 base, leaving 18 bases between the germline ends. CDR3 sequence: CASSFSPFGTSQETQYF. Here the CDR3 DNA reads TGTGCCAGCAGTTTCTCGCCTTTCGGAACTAGCCAAGAGACCCAGTACTTC.

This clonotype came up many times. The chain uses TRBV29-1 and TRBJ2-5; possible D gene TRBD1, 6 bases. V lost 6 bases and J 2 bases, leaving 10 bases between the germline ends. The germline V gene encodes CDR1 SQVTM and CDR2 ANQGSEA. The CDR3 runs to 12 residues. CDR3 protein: CSVGTSQETQYF. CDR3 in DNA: TGCAGCGTCGGGACATCACAAGAGACCCAGTACTTC.

CDR3 DNA: TGTGCCAGCAGCGTAACGGGGGAACTCTACAATGAGCAGTTCTTC. Translation: CASSVTGELYNEQFF. V is TRBV9 and J is TRBJ2-1, with a tentative D call TRBD2 (6 bases). V lost 1 base and J lost 3, with 11 bases in between. This CDR3 spans 15 amino acids. The germline CDR1 and CDR2 sequences are SGDLS and YYNGEE.

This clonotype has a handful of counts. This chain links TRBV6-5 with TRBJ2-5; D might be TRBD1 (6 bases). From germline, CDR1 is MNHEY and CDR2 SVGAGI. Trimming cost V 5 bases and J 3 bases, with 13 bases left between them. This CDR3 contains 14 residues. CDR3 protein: CASSLRQAKETQYF. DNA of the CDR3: TGTGCCAGCAGTCTACGACAGGCGAAAGAGACCCAGTACTTC.

The CDR3 loop reads CSGTGTRPDTQYF. In nucleotides, the CDR3 is TGCAGCGGGACCGGGACTAGGCCCGATACGCAGTATTTT. The J gene is TRBJ2-3, the V gene TRBV29-1; 8 nucleotides line up with TRBD2. The V gene end was trimmed by 7 bases and the J gene end by 6 bases; junction bases not matched to a gene: 9. The germline CDR1 and CDR2 sequences are SQVTM and ANQGSEA. The CDR3 length is 13 residues.

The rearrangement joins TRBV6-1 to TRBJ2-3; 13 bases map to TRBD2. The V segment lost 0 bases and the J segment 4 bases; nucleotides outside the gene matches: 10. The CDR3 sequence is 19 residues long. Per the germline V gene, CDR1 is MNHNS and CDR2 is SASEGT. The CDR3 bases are TGTGCCAGCAGTGAAGCTACCTGGGGACTAGCGGGGATATCAGATACGCAGTATTTT. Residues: CASSEATWGLAGISDTQYF.

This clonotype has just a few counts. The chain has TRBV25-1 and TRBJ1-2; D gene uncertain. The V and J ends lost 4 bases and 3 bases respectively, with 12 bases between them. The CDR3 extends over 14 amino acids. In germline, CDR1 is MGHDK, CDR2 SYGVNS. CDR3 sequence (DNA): TGTGCCAGCAGTGCACCAGACCTCTACTATGGCTACACCTTC. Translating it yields CASSAPDLYYGYTF.

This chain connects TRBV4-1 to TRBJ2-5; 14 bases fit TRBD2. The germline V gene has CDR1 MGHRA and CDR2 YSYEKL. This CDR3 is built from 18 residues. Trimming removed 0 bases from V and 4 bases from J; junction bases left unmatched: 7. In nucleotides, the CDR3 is TGCGCCAGCAGCCAAGATTCCCGACTAGCGGGGGGGCGAGAGACCCAGTACTTC. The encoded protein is CASSQDSRLAGGRETQYF.